This TCR beta chain was profiled in a study of CD8 T cells in Susac syndrome. General study findings and limits: The study recognized that its TCR sequencing and HLA analysis covered a relatively small number of individuals.

Reverse transcription of about 0.5 to 1 ug RNA was carried out with random hexamers. The authors amplified TCR beta CDR3 across 54 Vbeta and 13 Jbeta using immunoSEQ multiplex PCR. TCRdb ran MiXCR on the immunoSEQ multiplex PCR reads and lists one entry per CDR3 protein. The table shows about 80,000 distinct CDR3 sequences, with approximately 94% occurring only once. Concerning this clonotype: Its antigen is not identified.

The healthy controls were matched to patients by age and sex. TEMRA cells were FACS-enriched, with CD8+ and CD4+ T cells isolated negatively. The CDR3 runs 15 residues. The germline V and J ends were trimmed by 4 bases and 0 bases, with 11 bases remaining between them. From germline, CDR1 is SGHDN and CDR2 FVKESK. The receptor was isolated from a human donor in good health. The chain joins TRBV14 to TRBJ2-3; the D is unclear. Sequenced material: CD8+ T cells from PBMCs. CDR3 protein: CASSPWPASTDTQYF. The CDR3 nucleotides read TGTGCCAGCAGCCCCTGGCCAGCTAGCACAGATACGCAGTATTTT.